These 29 T cell receptor beta chains were sequenced from one sample in a study of breast tumors, draining lymph nodes, adjacent tissues. TCRdb analysed the multiplex PCR reads with MiXCR anew, one entry per CDR3 protein. The sample comprises about 220,000 distinct CDR3 sequences, approximately 36% of which are singletons, and about 3.3% rests with the top ten. The lymph nodes were axillary draining lymph nodes from breast cancer patients. Input material: axillary lymph node tissue. The receptors originated from a female donor with breast cancer. Some clones in this sample may be carry-over from other donors' samples.

This clonotype has at least ten counts. The rearrangement joins TRBV3-1 to TRBJ1-4; 8 bases fit TRBD1. The CDR3 spans 14 residues. Germline CDR1 and CDR2: LGHDT and YNNKEL (reference sequence). J gave up 8 bases and V 1 base, and 3 bases lay outside the gene matches. CDR3 DNA sequence: TGTGCCAGCAGCCAAGCCAGGGGGCGAGAAAAACTGTTTTTT. Protein: CASSQARGREKLFF.

This clonotype was recorded many times. J is TRBJ1-5 and V is TRBV4-1; D is perhaps TRBD1 (6 bases). Germline CDR1 and CDR2: MGHRA and YSYEKL. The V gene lost 1 base and the J gene lost 6 bases, with 10 bases spanning the gap. This CDR3 has 14 residues. This CDR3 reads CASSQVTGSQPQHF. The DNA of the CDR3 is TGCGCCAGCAGCCAAGTTACAGGGAGTCAGCCCCAGCATTTT.

About this clonotype itself: One end of the junction varies from germline; a read error may be responsible. The J gene is TRBJ2-1, the V gene TRBV10-3; 7 nucleotides line up with TRBD2. The CDR3 runs 14 residues. Germline V gives CDR1 ENHRY, CDR2 SYGVKD. This CDR3 reads CASSLLGGFNEQFF. The CDR3 DNA reads TGTGCCAGCAGTTTATTGGGGGGGTTCAATGAGCAGTTCTTC.

The sample holds many counts of this clonotype. The V call is TRBV7-9, the J call TRBJ2-7, with a tentative D call TRBD1 (6 bases). The germline V and J ends were trimmed by 3 bases and 5 bases, with 11 bases remaining between them. This CDR3 is 13 amino acids long. Germline V gene lookup returns CDR1 SEHNR and CDR2 FQNEAQ (reference sequence). CDR3 nucleotide sequence: TGTGCCAGCAGCTTCAGGGGTTTAGACGAGCAGTACTTC. Protein sequence: CASSFRGLDEQYF.

In this sample, this clonotype turned up a few times. The chain links TRBV5-1 to TRBJ2-1; TRBD2 matches 16 bases. The CDR3 has 21 residues. The junction had 16 bases not matched to a gene; V was cut back by 4 bases and J by 3 bases. CDR1 and CDR2 (germline): SGHRS, YFSETQ. CDR3 amino acids: CASSPRASGLAGGQGYNEQFF. The CDR3 DNA is TGCGCCAGCAGCCCCAGGGCGTCGGGACTAGCGGGAGGGCAGGGCTACAATGAGCAGTTCTTC.

This clonotype was seen repeatedly, ten times or more. The chain combines TRBV5-1 with TRBJ2-7; D remains unclear. The ends were cut back, 4 bases at V and 6 bases at J, with 14 bases in the middle. Germline CDR1 is SGHRS and CDR2 is YFSETQ. The CDR3 totals 13 residues. The CDR3 loop is CASSPHAKGEQYF. The CDR3 bases are TGCGCCAGCAGCCCCCATGCTAAGGGCGAGCAGTACTTC.

This clonotype was seen many times. The chain links TRBV7-9 to TRBJ2-5; 11 positions agree with TRBD2. The CDR3 spans 15 residues. The trim removed 2 bases at V and 2 bases at J, leaving 1 base unmatched. Germline lookup yields CDR1 SEHNR and CDR2 FQNEAQ (reference sequence). The CDR3 sequence: CASSLIAGGQETQYF. CDR3 DNA: TGTGCCAGCAGCTTAATAGCGGGGGGGCAAGAGACCCAGTACTTC.

This clonotype was picked up a small number of times. It may be a read error: a sequence one base away is much more abundant. It is likely a read error, because the conserved phenylalanine at the end of the CDR3 is missing. The chain joins TRBV19 to TRBJ2-7, with 10 nucleotides matching TRBD2. The CDR3 totals 16 residues. Germline V gives CDR1 LNHDA, CDR2 SQIVND (reference sequence). Germline trimming cut 3 bases from V and 0 bases from J; bases unmatched to any gene: 5. CDR3 protein: CASSIGGLATSYEQYS. The CDR3 nucleotides are TGTGCCAGTAGTATCGGGGGACTAGCGACCTCCTACGAGCAGTACTCC.

The J gene is TRBJ1-5, the V gene TRBV11-2; 7 bases match TRBD1. The J segment lost 9 bases and the V segment lost 1 base, leaving 6 bases of the junction unmatched. Germline CDR1 SGHAT, CDR2 FQNNGV. The CDR3 is made up of 14 amino acids. The CDR3 DNA is TGTGCCAGCAGCTTAGGACAGGGCTCTCGGCCCCAGCATTTT. It translates to CASSLGQGSRPQHF.

At least ten counts were recorded for this clonotype. The chain employs TRBV7-2 and TRBJ2-3, with 10 bases that match TRBD2. V shed 5 bases, J shed 3 bases, and the junction held 2 bases outside the gene matches. The length of the CDR3 is 14 residues. Germline values: CDR1 SGHTA, CDR2 FQGNSA. The chain's CDR3 is CASSELAGTDTQYF. For the CDR3, the DNA is TGTGCCAGCAGCGAACTAGCGGGAACAGATACGCAGTATTTT.

With respect to this clonotype: One junction end disagrees with the germline gene, perhaps due to a read error. The chain couples TRBV2 to TRBJ1-6; weak D call: TRBD1 (5 bases). CDR3 length: 17 residues. CDR1 is SNHLY and CDR2 is FYNNEI in the germline V gene. CDR3 DNA sequence: TGCGCCAGCAGCTTGGCAACAGGTTTCTCCTATAATTCACCCCTCCACTTT. Amino acids: CASSLATGFSYNSPLHF.

As DNA, the CDR3 is TGTGCCAGCAGCTCGGGGCAGGGCAACGTCGATGAGCAGTATTTT. It translates to CASSSGQGNVDEQYF. The gene calls are TRBV11-2 and TRBJ2-5; D may correspond to TRBD1 or TRBD2 (5 bases each). The closer fit of TRBJ2-3 to the DNA end suggests the J call may be wrong. Per the germline V gene, CDR1 is SGHAT and CDR2 is FQNNGV. The CDR3 contains 15 residues.

This clonotype has a single count. The chain links TRBV28 to TRBJ2-5; D call uncertain. V was pared by 5 bases and J by 4 bases, with 5 bases between. This CDR3 is built from 11 residues. Germline loops: CDR1 MDHEN, CDR2 SYDVKM. CDR3 bases: TGTGCCAGCAGTACTATAGAGACCCAGTACTTC. Its translation is CASSTIETQYF. The full variable domain, its missing parts supplied by reference TRBV28 and TRBJ2-5, is DVKVTQSSRYLVKRTGEKVFLECVQDMDHENMFWYRQDPGLGLRLIYFSYDVKMKEKGDIPEGYSVSREKKERFSLILESASTNQTSMYLCASSTIETQYFGPGTRLLVL.

With respect to this clonotype: A much larger clone lies a single base off, so this may be a read error. This chain joins TRBV6-2 or TRBV6-3 and TRBJ2-3; D is unresolved. The CDR3 sequence is 11 residues long. V was pared by 6 bases and J by 2 bases, with 3 bases between. CDR1 and CDR2 from the germline V gene are MNHEY and SVGEGT. The CDR3 here is CASRDTDTQYF. CDR3 nucleotides: TGTGCCAGCAGGGACACAGATACGCAGTATTTT.

This clonotype has a count of ten or more. The chain joins TRBV20-1 to TRBJ2-7; 10 nucleotides match TRBD1. In germline, CDR1 is DFQATT, CDR2 SNEGSKA (reference sequence). The ends lost 3 bases at V and 0 bases at J; junction bases unmatched: 8. This CDR3 is built from 16 residues. CDR3 amino acids: CSARVRDRGYSYEQYF. The DNA for the CDR3 is TGCAGTGCTAGGGTCCGGGACAGGGGATACTCCTACGAGCAGTACTTC.

In this sample, this clonotype turned up many times. The chain carries TRBV7-2 and TRBJ2-3; TRBD1 matches at 9 bases. The CDR3 is 15 amino acids. In germline, CDR1 is SGHTA, CDR2 FQGNSA. The junction had 3 bases not matched to a gene; V was cut back by 1 base and J by 4 bases. The CDR3 sequence: CASSLGQGGADTQYF. The CDR3 DNA is TGTGCCAGCAGCTTAGGACAGGGGGGCGCAGATACGCAGTATTTT.

This clonotype was picked up many times. The V call is TRBV7-9, the J call TRBJ2-1; 8 bases are a match to TRBD2. The V segment lost 5 bases and the J segment 8 bases; nucleotides outside the gene matches: 11. The CDR3 contains 15 residues. The V gene's germline CDR1 is SEHNR and CDR2 FQNEAQ (reference sequence). This CDR3 reads CASSPRRAGVDEQFF. CDR3 coding DNA: TGTGCCAGCAGCCCCAGGAGAGCGGGAGTGGATGAGCAGTTCTTC.

This clonotype was observed at least ten times. V is TRBV19 and J is TRBJ2-5, with unresolved D. Germline V lookup: CDR1 LNHDA, CDR2 SQIVND (reference sequence). V lost 3 bases and J lost 0, with 5 bases in between. This CDR3 region has 13 residues. CDR3 bases: TGTGCCAGTAGTATGACATACCAAGAGACCCAGTACTTC. It translates to CASSMTYQETQYF.

In its sample, this clonotype was seen once. In nucleotides, the CDR3 is TGTGCCAGCAGCCCGGGACGGCAGGGGAGATCACCCCTCCACTTT. This sequence encodes CASSPGRQGRSPLHF. J is TRBJ1-6 and V is TRBV7-9; the D gene is possibly TRBD1 (6 bases). With 5 bases removed from V and 10 bases from J, the gap between germline ends came to 18 bases. The CDR3 length is 15 residues. From germline, CDR1 is SEHNR and CDR2 FQNEAQ (reference sequence).

The rearrangement links TRBV28 to TRBJ2-7; D not resolved. Germline lookup yields CDR1 MDHEN and CDR2 SYDVKM. The CDR3 has 13 residues. Trimming left V 6 bases short and J 4 bases short, with 13 bases between. The CDR3 DNA sequence: TGTGCCAGCAGCCCCAGGACCCTTTACGAGCAGTACTTC. Encoded protein: CASSPRTLYEQYF.

This clonotype was seen repeatedly, ten times or more. The CDR3 DNA sequence: TGTGCCAGCAGCTTTTTCGGACTAGCGGGGGGGCGGGGAGATACGCAGTATTTT. Translated, it gives CASSFFGLAGGRGDTQYF. The V gene is TRBV11-2, the J gene TRBJ2-3; 15 bases match TRBD2. V dropped 3 bases and J dropped 5; count of bases not matched to a gene: 9. This CDR3 region has 18 residues. Germline assignment: CDR1 SGHAT and CDR2 FQNNGV.

The table lists this clonotype with many counts. This chain connects TRBV12-5 to TRBJ1-3; 8 nucleotides match TRBD1. Per the germline V gene, CDR1 is LGHNT and CDR2 is FRNRAP. The CDR3 is 14 amino acids. J lost 8 bases, V lost 0 bases, and 3 bases had no gene match. The CDR3 loop is CASGLVTGEYTIYF. Written as DNA, the CDR3 is TGTGCTAGTGGTTTGGTGACAGGGGAATACACCATATATTTT.

With respect to this clonotype: The CDR3 ends on some other residue instead of the conserved phenylalanine or tryptophan, so this is likely a read error. The DNA is left out, because the CDR3 cannot be placed on it with certainty; the CDR3 is given as TCRdb lists it. The chain is built from TRBV13 and TRBJ1-6. The CDR3 adds up to 8 amino acids, both ends counted. From germline, CDR1 is PRHDT and CDR2 FYEKMQ (reference sequence). The CDR3 loop is CASSSRSS.

This chain joins TRBV6-5 and TRBJ2-2; 13 bases line up with TRBD2. Germline CDR1 and CDR2: MNHEY and SVGAGI. The ends lost 6 bases at V and 2 bases at J; junction bases unmatched: 6. CDR3 length: 17 amino acids. DNA for the CDR3: TGTGCCAGCAGACGGACTAGCGGGGGAATTAACACCGGGGAGCTGTTTTTT. This gives the protein CASRRTSGGINTGELFF.

This clonotype has just a few counts. This CDR3 reads CASSLRQGADTQYF. The CDR3 nucleotides are TGTGCCAGCAGCCTCAGACAGGGGGCGGATACGCAGTATTTT. J is TRBJ2-3 and V is TRBV3-1, with TRBD1 matching 10 bases. This CDR3 contains 14 residues. Germline CDR1 is LGHDT and CDR2 is YNNKEL (reference sequence). V was clipped by 4 bases and J by 6 bases; unmatched bases: 4.

The table lists this clonotype with many counts. The rearrangement uses TRBV9 and TRBJ2-1; 9 positions match TRBD1. The CDR3 runs to 15 residues. V was clipped by 0 bases and J by 8 bases; unmatched bases: 6. Germline values: CDR1 SGDLS, CDR2 YYNGEE. The CDR3 DNA is TGTGCCAGCAGCGTAGAGGGACAGGGAGCCGATGAGCAGTTCTTC. Protein sequence: CASSVEGQGADEQFF.

In its sample, this clonotype was seen many times. This chain connects TRBV29-1 to TRBJ1-1; D gene unclear. V dropped 8 bases and J dropped 4 bases, with 14 bases sitting between them. There are 12 residues in the CDR3. Germline V gene data show CDR1 as SQVTM and CDR2 as ANQGSEA. In DNA, the CDR3 is TGCAGCCCCCCACAGAATCTCACTGAAGCTTTCTTT. Its translation: CSPPQNLTEAFF.

This chain joins TRBV20-1 and TRBJ2-3; the match to TRBD1 covers 12 bases. V dropped 6 bases and J dropped 8; count of bases not matched to a gene: 6. Germline values: CDR1 DFQATT, CDR2 SNEGSKA (reference sequence). This CDR3 spans 13 amino acids. CDR3 bases: TGCAGTGCCCCGGGACAGGGGGCTGGTACGCAGTATTTT. Encoded protein: CSAPGQGAGTQYF.

V and J are TRBV12-3 or TRBV12-4 and TRBJ2-1, with TRBD2 matching over 12 bases. V dropped 3 bases and J dropped 11; count of bases not matched to a gene: 8. The CDR3 has 15 amino acids. The CDR3 DNA reads TGTGCCAGCAGTTTTCTGGCTAGCGGGAGGGCCCAGCAGTTCTTC. The encoded protein is CASSFLASGRAQQFF.